Described below is a single TCR beta chain sequence and its context. Its target is not known. The data originate from a study of ipilimumab plus nivolumab after autologous stem cell transplantation. About the research overall: Typical patient got four to six ipilimumab doses and seven to nine nivolumab doses (median).

Assay: immunoSEQ multiplex PCR; the TCRdb copy retains only in-frame clones and omits some. The sample includes about 19,000 clones, around 85% of them seen just once. This CDR3 comprises 14 residues. The germline V gene encodes CDR1 SGHVS and CDR2 FNYEAQ. V was cut by 5 bases and J by 3 bases, with 14 bases left in between. Ipilimumab, 1 mg/kg, started 14 to 28 days after autologous transplant. Patients received nivolumab 3 mg/kg at weeks 1, 4, 7, 10, then fortnightly to week 26. Overall study results and limits: Per the authors, repertoire, Treg and microbiota data justify further study.

This clonotype was obtained from a male donor with diffuse large B-cell lymphoma. V is TRBV7-6 and J is TRBJ2-7; D ambiguous. Sequenced material: PBMCs, taken in a trial of ipilimumab plus nivolumab as post-transplant consolidation. DNA for the CDR3: TGTGCCAGCAGCCCCATAGCTGGGTACTACGAGCAGTACTTC. Translation gives CASSPIAGYYEQYF. The full variable domain, in which reference TRBV7-6 and TRBJ2-7 provide the parts outside the CDR3, is GAGVSQSPRYKVTKRGQDVALRCDPISGHVSLYWYRQALGQGPEFLTYFNYEAQQDKSGLPNDRFSAERPEGSISTLTIQRTEQRDSAMYRCASSPIAGYYEQYFGPGTRLTVT.